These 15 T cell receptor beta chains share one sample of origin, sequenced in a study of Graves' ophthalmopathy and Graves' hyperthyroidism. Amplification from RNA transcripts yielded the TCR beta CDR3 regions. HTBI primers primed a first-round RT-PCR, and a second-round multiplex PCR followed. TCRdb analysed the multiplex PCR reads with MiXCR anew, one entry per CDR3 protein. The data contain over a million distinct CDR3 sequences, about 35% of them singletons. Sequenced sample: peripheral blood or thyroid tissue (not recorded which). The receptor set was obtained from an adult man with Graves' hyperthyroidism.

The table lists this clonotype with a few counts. The DNA of the CDR3 is TGCAGTGCTAGAAGGGTTGGGGAGAACACTGAAGCTTTCTTT. It is translated as CSARRVGENTEAFF. This sequence joins TRBV20-1 and TRBJ1-1; D unresolved. The CDR3 has 14 amino acids. V lost 2 bases, J lost 1 base, and 11 bases lay in between. Per the germline V gene, CDR1 is DFQATT and CDR2 is SNEGSKA (reference sequence).

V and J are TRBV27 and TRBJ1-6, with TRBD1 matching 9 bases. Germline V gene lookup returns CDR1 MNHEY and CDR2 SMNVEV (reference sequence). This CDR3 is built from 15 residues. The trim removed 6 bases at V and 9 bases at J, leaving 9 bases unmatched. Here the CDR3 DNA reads TGTGCCAGCAGAATTCGGGACAGGGAAGGTTCACCCCTCCACTTT. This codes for CASRIRDREGSPLHF.

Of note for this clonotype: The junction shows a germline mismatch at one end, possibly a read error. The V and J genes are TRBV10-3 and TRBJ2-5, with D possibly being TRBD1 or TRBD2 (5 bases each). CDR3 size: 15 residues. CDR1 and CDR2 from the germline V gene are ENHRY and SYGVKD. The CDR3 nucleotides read TGTGCCAGCAGTTTATCGAGGGGCGCCGGGGAGACCCAGTACTTC. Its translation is CASSLSRGAGETQYF.

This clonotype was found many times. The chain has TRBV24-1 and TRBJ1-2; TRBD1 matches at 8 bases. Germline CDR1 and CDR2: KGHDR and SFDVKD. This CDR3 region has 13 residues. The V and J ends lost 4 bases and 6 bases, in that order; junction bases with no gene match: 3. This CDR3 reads CATSDDRGNGYTF. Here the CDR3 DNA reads TGTGCCACCAGTGACGACAGGGGTAATGGCTACACCTTC.

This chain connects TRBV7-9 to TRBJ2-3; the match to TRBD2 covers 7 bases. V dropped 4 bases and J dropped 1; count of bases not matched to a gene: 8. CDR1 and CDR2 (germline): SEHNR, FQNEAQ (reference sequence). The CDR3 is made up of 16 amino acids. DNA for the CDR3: TGTGCCAGCAGCTCCAAGACTAGCCTTGGCACAGATACGCAGTATTTT. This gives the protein CASSSKTSLGTDTQYF.

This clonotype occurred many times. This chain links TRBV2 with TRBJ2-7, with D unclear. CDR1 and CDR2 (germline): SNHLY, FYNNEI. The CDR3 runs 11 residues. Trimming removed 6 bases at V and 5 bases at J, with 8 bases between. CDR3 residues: CASSQRDEQYF. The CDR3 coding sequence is TGTGCCAGCAGCCAAAGAGACGAGCAGTACTTC.

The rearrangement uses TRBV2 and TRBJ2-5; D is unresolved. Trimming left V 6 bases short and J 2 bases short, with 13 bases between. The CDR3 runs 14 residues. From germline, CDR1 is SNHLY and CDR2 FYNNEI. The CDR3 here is CASRERAKQETQYF. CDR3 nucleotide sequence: TGTGCCAGCAGGGAACGGGCCAAGCAAGAGACCCAGTACTTC.

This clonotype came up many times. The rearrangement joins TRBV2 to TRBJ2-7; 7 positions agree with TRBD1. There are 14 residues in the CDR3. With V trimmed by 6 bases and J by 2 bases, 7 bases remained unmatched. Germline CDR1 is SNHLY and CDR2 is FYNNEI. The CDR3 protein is CASSGTEITYEQYF. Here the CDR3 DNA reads TGTGCCAGCAGCGGGACAGAAATAACCTACGAGCAGTACTTC.

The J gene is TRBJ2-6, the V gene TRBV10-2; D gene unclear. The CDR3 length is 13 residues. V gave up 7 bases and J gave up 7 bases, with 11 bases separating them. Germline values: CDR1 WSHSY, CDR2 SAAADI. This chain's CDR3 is CASNAAGANVLTF. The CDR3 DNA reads TGCGCCAGCAACGCGGCCGGCGCCAACGTCCTGACTTTC.

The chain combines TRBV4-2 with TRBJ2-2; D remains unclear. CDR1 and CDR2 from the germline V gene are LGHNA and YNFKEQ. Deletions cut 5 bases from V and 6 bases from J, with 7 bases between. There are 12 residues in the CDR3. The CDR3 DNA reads TGTGCCAGCAGCTTAAATTCCGGGGAGCTGTTTTTT. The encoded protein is CASSLNSGELFF.

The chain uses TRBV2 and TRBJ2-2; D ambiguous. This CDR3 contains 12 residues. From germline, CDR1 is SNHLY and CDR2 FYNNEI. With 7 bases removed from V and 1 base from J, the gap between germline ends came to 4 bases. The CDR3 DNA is TGTGCCAGCACGGTGAACACCGGGGAGCTGTTTTTT. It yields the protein CASTVNTGELFF.

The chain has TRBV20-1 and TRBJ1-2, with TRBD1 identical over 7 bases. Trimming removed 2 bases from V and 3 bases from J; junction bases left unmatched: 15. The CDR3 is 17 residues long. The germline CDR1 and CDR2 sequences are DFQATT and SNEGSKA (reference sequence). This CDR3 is CSARKTGNTGADYGYTF. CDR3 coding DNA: TGCAGTGCTAGAAAGACAGGGAACACCGGGGCGGACTATGGCTACACCTTC.

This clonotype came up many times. The CDR3 is CASIGQGAYYGYTF. CDR3 nucleotide sequence: TGTGCCAGCATCGGACAGGGGGCCTACTATGGCTACACCTTC. The chain is built from TRBV2 and TRBJ1-2; TRBD1 matches 11 bases. CDR1 and CDR2 from the germline V gene are SNHLY and FYNNEI. Losses at the gene ends were 7 bases for V and 3 bases for J; bases not matched to a gene: 4. This CDR3 is built from 14 residues.

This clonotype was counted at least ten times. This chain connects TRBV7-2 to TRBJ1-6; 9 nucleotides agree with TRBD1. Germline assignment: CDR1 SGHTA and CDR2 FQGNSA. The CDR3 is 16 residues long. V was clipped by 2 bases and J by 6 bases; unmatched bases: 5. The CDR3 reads CASSLWDREINSPLHF. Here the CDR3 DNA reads TGTGCCAGCAGCTTATGGGACAGGGAGATTAATTCACCCCTCCACTTT.

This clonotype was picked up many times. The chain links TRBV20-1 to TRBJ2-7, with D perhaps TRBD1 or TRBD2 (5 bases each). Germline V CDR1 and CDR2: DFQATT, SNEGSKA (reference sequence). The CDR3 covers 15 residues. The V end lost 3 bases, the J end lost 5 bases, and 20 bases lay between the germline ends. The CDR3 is CSASVNRDPRDEQYF. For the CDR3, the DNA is TGCAGTGCTAGTGTGAACCGGGACCCAAGGGACGAGCAGTACTTC.